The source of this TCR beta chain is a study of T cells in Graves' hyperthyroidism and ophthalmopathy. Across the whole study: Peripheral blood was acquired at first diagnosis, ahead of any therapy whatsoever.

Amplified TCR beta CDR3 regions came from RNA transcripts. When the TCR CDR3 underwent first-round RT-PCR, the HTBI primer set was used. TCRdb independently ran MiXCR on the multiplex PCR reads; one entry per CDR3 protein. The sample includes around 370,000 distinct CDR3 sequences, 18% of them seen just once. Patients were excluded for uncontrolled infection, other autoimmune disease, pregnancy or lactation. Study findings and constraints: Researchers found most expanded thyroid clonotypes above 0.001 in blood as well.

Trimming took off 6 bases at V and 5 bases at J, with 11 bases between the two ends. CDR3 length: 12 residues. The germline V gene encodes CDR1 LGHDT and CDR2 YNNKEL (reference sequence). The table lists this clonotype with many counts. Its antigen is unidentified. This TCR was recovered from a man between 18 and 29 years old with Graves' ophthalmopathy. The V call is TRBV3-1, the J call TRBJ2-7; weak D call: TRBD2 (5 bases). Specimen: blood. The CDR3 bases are TGTGCCAGCAGAGGGAGACCCAACGAGCAGTACTTC. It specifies CASRGRPNEQYF.